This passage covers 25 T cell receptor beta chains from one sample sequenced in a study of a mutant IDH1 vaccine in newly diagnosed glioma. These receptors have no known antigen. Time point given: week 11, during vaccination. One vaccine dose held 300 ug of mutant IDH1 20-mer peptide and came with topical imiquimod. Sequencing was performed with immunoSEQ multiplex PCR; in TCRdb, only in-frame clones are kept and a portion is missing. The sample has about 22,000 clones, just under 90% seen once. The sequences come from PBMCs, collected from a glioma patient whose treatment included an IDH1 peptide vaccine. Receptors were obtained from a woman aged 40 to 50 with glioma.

The CDR3 nucleotides are TGCGCCAGCATGAAGGGACAGGGGGCCCCCATCCAAGAGACCCAGTACTTC. It is translated as CASMKGQGAPIQETQYF. The rearrangement joins TRBV4-1 to TRBJ2-5; 12 bases align to TRBD1. The V and J ends lost 7 bases and 1 base, in that order; junction bases with no gene match: 10. This CDR3 has 17 residues. Germline CDR1 and CDR2: MGHRA and YSYEKL.

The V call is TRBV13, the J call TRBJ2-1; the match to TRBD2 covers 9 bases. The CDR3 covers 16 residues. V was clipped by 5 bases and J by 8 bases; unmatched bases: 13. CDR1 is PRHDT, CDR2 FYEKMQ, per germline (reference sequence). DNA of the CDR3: TGTGCCAGCAGCGGCAGATTAGCGGGAGAGGGGGATGAGCAGTTCTTC. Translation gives CASSGRLAGEGDEQFF.

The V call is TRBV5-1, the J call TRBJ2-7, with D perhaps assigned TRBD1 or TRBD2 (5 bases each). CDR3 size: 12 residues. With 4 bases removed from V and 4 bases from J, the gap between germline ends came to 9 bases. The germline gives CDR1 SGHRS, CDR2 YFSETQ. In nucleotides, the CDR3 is TGCGCCAGCAGCGCGAGGGGATACGAGCAGTACTTC. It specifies CASSARGYEQYF. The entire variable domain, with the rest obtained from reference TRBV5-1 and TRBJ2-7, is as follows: KAGVTQTPRYLIKTRGQQVTLSCSPISGHRSVSWYQQTPGQGLQFLFEYFSETQRNKGNFPGRFSGRQFSNSRSEMNVSTLELGDSALYLCASSARGYEQYFGPGTRLTVT.

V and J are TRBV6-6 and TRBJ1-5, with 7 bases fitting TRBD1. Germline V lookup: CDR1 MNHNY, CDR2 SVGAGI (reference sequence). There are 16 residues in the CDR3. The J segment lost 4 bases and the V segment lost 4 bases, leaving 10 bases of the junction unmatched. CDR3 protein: CASSSAGTANNQPQHF. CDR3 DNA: TGTGCCAGCAGTTCGGCCGGGACAGCCAATAATCAGCCCCAGCATTTT.

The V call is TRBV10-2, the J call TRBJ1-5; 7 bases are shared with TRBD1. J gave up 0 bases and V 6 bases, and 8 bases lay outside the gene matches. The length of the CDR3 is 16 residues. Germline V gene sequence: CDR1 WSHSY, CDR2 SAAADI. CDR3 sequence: CASRPAGGNSNQPQHF. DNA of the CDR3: TGCGCCAGCAGACCCGCAGGGGGAAATAGCAATCAGCCCCAGCATTTT.

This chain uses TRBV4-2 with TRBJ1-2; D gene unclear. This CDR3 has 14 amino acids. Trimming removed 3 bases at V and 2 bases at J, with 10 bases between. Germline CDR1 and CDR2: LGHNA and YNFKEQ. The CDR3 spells CASSHLTTNYGYTF. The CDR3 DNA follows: TGTGCCAGCAGCCACCTGACAACCAACTATGGCTACACCTTC.

The CDR3 nucleotides read TGTGCCAGCAGCTCAGGACAGGGGGGACAGCCCCAGCATTTT. It encodes CASSSGQGGQPQHF. The V gene is TRBV7-2, the J gene TRBJ1-5; 10 bases match TRBD1. The V gene's germline CDR1 is SGHTA and CDR2 FQGNSA. V was clipped by 4 bases and J by 7 bases; unmatched bases: 4. This CDR3 is built from 14 residues.

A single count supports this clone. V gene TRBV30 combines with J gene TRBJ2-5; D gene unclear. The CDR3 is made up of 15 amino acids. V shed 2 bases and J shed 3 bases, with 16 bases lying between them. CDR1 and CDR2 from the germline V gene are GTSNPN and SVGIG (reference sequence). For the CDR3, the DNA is TGTGCCTGGAGTTTCCGTGATTGGACCAAAGAGACCCAGTACTTC. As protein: CAWSFRDWTKETQYF.

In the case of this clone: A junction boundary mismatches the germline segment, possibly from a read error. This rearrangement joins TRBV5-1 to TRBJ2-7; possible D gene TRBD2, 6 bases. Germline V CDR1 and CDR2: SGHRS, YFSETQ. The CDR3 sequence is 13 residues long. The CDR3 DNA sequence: TGCGCCAGCAGATTGGAGGGGAGCCCCGAGCAGTACTTC. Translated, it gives CASRLEGSPEQYF.

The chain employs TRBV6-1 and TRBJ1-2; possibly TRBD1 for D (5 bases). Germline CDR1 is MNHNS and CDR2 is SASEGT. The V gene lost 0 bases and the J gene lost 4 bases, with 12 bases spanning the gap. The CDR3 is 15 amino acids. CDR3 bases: TGTGCCAGCAGTGAAGCCCGACAGTCCTCCTATGGCTACACCTTC. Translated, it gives CASSEARQSSYGYTF.

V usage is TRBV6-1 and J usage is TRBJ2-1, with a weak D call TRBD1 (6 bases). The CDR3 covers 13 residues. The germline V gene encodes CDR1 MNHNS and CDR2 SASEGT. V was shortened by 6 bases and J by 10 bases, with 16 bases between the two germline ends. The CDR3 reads CASRLKGTPEQFF. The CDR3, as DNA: TGTGCCAGCAGATTAAAAGGGACACCGGAGCAGTTCTTC.

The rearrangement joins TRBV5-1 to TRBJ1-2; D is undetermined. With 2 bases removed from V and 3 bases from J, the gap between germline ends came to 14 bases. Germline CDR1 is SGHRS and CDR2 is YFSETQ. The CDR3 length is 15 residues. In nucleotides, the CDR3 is TGCGCCAGCAGCTTAGGGCAGGCTCTCGACTATGGCTACACCTTC. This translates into CASSLGQALDYGYTF.

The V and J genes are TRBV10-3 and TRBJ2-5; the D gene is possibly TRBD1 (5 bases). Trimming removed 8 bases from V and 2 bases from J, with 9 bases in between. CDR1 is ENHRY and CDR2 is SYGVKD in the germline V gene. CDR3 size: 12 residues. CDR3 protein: CAIGAEQETQYF. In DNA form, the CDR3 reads TGTGCCATCGGGGCGGAACAAGAGACCCAGTACTTC.

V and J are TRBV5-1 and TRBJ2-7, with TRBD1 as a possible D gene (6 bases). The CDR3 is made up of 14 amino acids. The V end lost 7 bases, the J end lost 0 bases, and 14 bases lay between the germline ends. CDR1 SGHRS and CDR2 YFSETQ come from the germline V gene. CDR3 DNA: TGCGCCAGCGCCGGGGTGGACAGCTCCTACGAGCAGTACTTC. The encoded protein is CASAGVDSSYEQYF.

The CDR3 loop is CASSDSWGGYTF. The CDR3 region has the DNA TGTGCCAGCAGCGACTCGTGGGGGGGCTACACCTTC. The chain couples TRBV4-2 to TRBJ1-2, with D perhaps matching TRBD1 (5 bases). Between the trimmed V and J ends, which lost 5 bases and 8 bases, there was a span of 12 bases. This CDR3 is 12 amino acids long. CDR1 is LGHNA and CDR2 is YNFKEQ in the germline V gene.

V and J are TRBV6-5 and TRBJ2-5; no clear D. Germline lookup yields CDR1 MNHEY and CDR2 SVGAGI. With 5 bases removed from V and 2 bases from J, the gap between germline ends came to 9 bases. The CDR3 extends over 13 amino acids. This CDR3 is CASSVLRQETQYF. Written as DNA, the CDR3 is TGTGCCAGCAGTGTGCTAAGGCAAGAGACCCAGTACTTC.

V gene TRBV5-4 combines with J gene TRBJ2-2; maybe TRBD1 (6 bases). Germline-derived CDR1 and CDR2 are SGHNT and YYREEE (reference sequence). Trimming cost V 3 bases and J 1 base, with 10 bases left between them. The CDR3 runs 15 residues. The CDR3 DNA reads TGTGCCAGCAGCTCACAGACAGGGAACACCGGGGAGCTGTTTTTT. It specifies CASSSQTGNTGELFF.

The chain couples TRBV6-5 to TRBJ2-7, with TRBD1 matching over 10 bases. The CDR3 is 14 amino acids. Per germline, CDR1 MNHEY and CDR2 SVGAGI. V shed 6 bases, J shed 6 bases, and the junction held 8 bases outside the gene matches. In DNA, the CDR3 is TGTGCCAGCAGGCCGCCGGGACAGGGGCCCGAGCAGTACTTC. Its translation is CASRPPGQGPEQYF.

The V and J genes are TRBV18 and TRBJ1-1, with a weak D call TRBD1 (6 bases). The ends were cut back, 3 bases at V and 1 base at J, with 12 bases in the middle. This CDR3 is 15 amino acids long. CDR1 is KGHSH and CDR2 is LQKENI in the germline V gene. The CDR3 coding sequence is TGTGCCAGCTCACCCCAGACAGGTTCGAACACTGAAGCTTTCTTT. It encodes CASSPQTGSNTEAFF. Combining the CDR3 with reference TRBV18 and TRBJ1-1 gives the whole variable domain NAGVMQNPRHLVRRRGQEARLRCSPMKGHSHVYWYRQLPEEGLKFMVYLQKENIIDESGMPKERFSAEFPKEGPSILRIQQVVRGDSAAYFCASSPQTGSNTEAFFGQGTRLTVV.

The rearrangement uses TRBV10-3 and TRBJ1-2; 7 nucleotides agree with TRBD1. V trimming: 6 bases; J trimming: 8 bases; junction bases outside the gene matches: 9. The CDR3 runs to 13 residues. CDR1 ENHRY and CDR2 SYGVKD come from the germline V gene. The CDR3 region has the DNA TGTGCCATCAGCCCGCCAGGGGGTTTAGGCTACACCTTC. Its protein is CAISPPGGLGYTF.

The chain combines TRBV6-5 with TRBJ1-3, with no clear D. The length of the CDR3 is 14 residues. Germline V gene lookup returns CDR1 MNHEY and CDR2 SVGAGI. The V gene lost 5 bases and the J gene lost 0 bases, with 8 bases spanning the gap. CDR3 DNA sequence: TGTGCCAGCAGTCAACAGTTCTCTGGAAACACCATATATTTT. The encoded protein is CASSQQFSGNTIYF.

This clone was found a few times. The CDR3 DNA follows: TGTGCCAGCTCAGTCGACAAAGATAATTCACCCCTCCACTTT. Translated: CASSVDKDNSPLHF. The chain uses TRBV18 and TRBJ1-6; no firm D call. From germline, CDR1 is KGHSH and CDR2 LQKENI. The CDR3 consists of 14 residues. V was trimmed by 5 bases and J by 5 bases, leaving 10 bases between them.

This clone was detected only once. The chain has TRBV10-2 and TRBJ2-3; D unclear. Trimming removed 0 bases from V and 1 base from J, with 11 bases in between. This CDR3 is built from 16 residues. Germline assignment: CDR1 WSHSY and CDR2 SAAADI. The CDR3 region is CASSESMMVGTDTQYF. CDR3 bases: TGCGCCAGCAGTGAGTCGATGATGGTTGGCACAGATACGCAGTATTTT.

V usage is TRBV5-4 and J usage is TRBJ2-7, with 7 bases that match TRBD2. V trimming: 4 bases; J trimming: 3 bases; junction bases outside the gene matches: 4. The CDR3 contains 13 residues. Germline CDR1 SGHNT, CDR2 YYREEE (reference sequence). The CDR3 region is CASSRGTNYEQYF. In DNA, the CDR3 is TGTGCCAGCAGCCGCGGGACTAACTACGAGCAGTACTTC.

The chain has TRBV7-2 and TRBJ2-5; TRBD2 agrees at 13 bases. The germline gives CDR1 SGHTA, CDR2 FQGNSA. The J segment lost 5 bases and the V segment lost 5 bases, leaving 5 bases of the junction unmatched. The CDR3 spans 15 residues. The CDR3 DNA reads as TGTGCCAGCAGCCCGGGGACTAGCGGGGACGAGACCCAGTACTTC. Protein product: CASSPGTSGDETQYF.